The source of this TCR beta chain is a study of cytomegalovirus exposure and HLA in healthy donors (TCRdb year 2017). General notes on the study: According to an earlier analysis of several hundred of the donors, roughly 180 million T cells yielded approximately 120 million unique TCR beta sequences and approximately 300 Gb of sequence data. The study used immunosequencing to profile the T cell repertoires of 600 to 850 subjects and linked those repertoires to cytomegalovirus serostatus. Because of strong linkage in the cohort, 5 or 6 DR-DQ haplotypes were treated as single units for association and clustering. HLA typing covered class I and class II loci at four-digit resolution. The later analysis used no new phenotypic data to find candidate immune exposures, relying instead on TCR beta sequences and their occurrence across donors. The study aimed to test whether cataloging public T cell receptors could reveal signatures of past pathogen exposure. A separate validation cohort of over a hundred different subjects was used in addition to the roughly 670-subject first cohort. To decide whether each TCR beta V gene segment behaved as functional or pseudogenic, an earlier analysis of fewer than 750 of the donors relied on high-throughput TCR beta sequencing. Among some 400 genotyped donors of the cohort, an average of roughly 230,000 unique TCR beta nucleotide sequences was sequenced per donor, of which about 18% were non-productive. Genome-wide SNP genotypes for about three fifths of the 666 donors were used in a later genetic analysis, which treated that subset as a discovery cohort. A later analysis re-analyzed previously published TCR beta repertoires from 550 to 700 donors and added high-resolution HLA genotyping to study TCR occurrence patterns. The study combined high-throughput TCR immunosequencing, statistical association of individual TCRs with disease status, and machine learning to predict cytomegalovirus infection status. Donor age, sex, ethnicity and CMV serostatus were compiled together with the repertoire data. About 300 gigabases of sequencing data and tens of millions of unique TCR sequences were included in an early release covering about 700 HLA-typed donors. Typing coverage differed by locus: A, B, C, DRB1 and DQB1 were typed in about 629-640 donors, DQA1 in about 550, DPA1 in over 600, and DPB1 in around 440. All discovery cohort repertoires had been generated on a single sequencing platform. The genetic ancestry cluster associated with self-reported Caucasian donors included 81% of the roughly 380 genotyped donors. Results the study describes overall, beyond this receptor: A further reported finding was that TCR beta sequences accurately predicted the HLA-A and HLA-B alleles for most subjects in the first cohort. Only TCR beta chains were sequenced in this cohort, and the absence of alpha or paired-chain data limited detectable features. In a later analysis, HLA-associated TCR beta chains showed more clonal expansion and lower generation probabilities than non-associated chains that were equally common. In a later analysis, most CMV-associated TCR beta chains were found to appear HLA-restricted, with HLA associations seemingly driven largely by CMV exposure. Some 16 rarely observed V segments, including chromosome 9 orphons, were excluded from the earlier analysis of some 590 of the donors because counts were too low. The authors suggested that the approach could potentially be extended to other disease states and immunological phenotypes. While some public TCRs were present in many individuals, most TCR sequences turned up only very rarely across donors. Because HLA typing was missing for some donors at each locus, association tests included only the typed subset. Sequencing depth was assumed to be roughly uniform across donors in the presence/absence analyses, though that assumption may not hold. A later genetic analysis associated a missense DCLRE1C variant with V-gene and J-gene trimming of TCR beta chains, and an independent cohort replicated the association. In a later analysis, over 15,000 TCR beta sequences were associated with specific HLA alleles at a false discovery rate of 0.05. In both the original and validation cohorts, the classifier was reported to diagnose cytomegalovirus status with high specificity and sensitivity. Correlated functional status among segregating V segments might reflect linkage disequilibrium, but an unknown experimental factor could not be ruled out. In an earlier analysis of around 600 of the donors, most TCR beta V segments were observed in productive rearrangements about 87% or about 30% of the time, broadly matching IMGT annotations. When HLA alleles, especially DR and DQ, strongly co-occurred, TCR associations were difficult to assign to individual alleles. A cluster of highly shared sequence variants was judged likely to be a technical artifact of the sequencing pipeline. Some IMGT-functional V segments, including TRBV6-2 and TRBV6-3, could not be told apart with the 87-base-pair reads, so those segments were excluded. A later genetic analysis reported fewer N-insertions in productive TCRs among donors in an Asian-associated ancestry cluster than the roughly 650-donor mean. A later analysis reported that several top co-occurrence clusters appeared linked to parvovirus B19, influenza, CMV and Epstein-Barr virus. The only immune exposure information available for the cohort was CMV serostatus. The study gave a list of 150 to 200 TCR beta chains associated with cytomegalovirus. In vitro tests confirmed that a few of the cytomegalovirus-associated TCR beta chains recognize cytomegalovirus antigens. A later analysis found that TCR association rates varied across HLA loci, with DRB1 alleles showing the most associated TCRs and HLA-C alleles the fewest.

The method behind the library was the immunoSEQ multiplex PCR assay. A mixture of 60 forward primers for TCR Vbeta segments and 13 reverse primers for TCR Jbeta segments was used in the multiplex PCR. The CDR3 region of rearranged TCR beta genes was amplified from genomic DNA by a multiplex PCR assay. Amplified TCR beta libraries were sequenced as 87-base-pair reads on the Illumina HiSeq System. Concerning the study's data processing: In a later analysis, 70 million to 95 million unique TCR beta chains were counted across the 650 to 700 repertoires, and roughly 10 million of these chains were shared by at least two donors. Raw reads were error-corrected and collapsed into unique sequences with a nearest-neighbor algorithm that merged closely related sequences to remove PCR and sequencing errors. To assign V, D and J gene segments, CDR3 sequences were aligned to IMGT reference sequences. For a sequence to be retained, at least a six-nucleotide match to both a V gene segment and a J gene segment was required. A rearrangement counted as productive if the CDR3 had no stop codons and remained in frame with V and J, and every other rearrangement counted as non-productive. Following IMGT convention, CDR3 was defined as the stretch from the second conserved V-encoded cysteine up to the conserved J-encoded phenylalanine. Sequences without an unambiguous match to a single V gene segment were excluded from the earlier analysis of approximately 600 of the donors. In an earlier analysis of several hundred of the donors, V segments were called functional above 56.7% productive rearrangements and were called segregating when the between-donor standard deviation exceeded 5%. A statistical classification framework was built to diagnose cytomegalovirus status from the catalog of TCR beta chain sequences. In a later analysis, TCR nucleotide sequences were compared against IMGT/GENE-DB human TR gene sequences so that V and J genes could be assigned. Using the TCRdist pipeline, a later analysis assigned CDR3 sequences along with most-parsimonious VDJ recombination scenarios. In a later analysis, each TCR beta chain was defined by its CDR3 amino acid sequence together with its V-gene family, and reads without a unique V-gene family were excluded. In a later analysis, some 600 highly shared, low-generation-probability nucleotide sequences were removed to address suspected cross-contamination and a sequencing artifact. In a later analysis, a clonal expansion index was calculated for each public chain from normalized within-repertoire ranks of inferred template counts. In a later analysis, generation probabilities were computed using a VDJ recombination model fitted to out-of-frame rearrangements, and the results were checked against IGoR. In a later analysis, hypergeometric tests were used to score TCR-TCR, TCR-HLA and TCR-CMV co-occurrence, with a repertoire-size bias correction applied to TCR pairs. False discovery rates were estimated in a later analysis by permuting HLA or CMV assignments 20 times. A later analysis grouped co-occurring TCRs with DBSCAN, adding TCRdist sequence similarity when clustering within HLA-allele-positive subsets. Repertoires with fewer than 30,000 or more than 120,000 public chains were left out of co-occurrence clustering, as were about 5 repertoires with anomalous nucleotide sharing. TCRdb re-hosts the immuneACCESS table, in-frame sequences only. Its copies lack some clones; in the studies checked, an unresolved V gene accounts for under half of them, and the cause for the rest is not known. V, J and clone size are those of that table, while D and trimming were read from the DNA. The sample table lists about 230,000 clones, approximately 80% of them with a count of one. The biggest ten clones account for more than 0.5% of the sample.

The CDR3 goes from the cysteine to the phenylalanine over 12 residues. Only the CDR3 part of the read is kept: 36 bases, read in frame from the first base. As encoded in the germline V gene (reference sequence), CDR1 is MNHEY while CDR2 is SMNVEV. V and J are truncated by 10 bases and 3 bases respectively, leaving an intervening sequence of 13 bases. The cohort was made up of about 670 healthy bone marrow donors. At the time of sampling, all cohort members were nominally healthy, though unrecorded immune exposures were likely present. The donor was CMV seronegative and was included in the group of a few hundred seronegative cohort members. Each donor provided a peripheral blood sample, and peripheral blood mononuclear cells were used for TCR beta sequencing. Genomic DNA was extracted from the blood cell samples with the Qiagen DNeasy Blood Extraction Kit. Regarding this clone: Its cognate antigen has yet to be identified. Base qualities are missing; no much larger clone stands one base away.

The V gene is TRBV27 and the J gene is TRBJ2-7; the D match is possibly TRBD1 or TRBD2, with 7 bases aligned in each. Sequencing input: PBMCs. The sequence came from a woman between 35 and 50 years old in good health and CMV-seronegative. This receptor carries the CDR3 CATRGEGYEQYF. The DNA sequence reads TGTGCCACCAGGGGGGAGGGCTACGAGCAGTACTTC.